The 31 T cell receptor beta chains given below trace back to one sample, sequenced in a study of cytomegalovirus exposure and HLA in healthy donors. The PCR ran on 60 Vbeta and 13 Jbeta primers. This table comes from immunoSEQ multiplex PCR, and its TCRdb copy is limited to in-frame clones, with some not included. The sample has over 150,000 clones, under 80% seen once. Sequencing input: PBMCs. The receptors shown here come from a woman aged 45-60 years in good health and CMV-seropositive.

The rearrangement joins TRBV5-1 to TRBJ2-5, with 8 bases that match TRBD1. In germline, CDR1 is SGHRS, CDR2 YFSETQ. With V trimmed by 0 bases and J by 4 bases, 8 bases remained unmatched. The CDR3 contains 16 residues. The CDR3 DNA follows: TGCGCCAGCAGCTTGGTACAGGGGGTAAGAGGAGAGACCCAGTACTTC. The encoded protein is CASSLVQGVRGETQYF. Drawing the rest from reference TRBV5-1 and TRBJ2-5, the complete variable domain is KAGVTQTPRYLIKTRGQQVTLSCSPISGHRSVSWYQQTPGQGLQFLFEYFSETQRNKGNFPGRFSGRQFSNSRSEMNVSTLELGDSALYLCASSLVQGVRGETQYFGPGTRLLVL.

V and J are TRBV6-1 and TRBJ1-5; D is ambiguous. Germline CDR1 is MNHNS and CDR2 is SASEGT. V was trimmed by 4 bases and J by 2 bases, leaving 12 bases between them. The CDR3 totals 15 residues. The chain's CDR3 is CASSAGVDGNQPQHF. DNA of the CDR3: TGTGCCAGCAGTGCCGGGGTAGACGGCAATCAGCCCCAGCATTTT.

This chain uses TRBV7-8 with TRBJ1-5; TRBD1 agrees at 8 bases. J was trimmed by 2 bases and V by 3 bases; bases with no gene match: 6. The CDR3 runs 16 residues. Germline CDR1 is SGHVS and CDR2 is FQNEAQ. DNA for the CDR3: TGTGCCAGCAGCTTGGAGGACAGGGTCGGCAATCAGCCCCAGCATTTT. Its translation is CASSLEDRVGNQPQHF.

This sequence joins TRBV5-6 and TRBJ1-1; 9 bases are a match to TRBD1. Germline assignment: CDR1 SGHDT and CDR2 YYEEEE. The junction had 8 bases not matched to a gene; V was cut back by 0 bases and J by 14 bases. The CDR3 runs to 13 residues. In DNA form, the CDR3 reads TGTGCCAGCAGCTTGGAAGTGGGACAGGGACCCTTCTTT. Translated, it gives CASSLEVGQGPFF.

This chain uses TRBV4-1 with TRBJ1-1; D is ambiguous. Germline assignment: CDR1 MGHRA and CDR2 YSYEKL. This CDR3 has 11 residues. Trimming shortened V by 2 bases and J by 8 bases, and 6 bases separated the two germline ends. CDR3 sequence reads: CASSQKTEAFF. The CDR3 DNA is TGCGCCAGCAGCCAAAAAACAGAAGCTTTCTTT.

This chain uses TRBV6-1 with TRBJ2-3, with 8 bases matching TRBD2. CDR1 and CDR2 from the germline V gene are MNHNS and SASEGT. This CDR3 is 14 amino acids long. The V segment lost 5 bases and the J segment 6 bases; nucleotides outside the gene matches: 7. Here the CDR3 reads CASSRRGASDTQYF. CDR3 nucleotides: TGTGCCAGCAGTCGGCGGGGGGCCTCCGATACGCAGTATTTT.

V and J are TRBV19 and TRBJ1-3, with a weak D call TRBD1 (5 bases). Trimming removed 3 bases at V and 0 bases at J, with 9 bases between. The germline V gene encodes CDR1 LNHDA and CDR2 SQIVND (reference sequence). The CDR3 has 15 amino acids. Written as DNA, the CDR3 is TGTGCCAGTAGTATCGGACAAGTCTCTGGAAACACCATATATTTT. Protein: CASSIGQVSGNTIYF.

The CDR3 spells CASSLGTGEAFF. The CDR3 nucleotides are TGTGCCAGCAGCCTCGGGACAGGGGAAGCTTTCTTT. The genes are TRBV7-9 and TRBJ1-1, with TRBD1 identical over 9 bases. The CDR3 covers 12 residues. The germline V gene encodes CDR1 SEHNR and CDR2 FQNEAQ (reference sequence). The trim removed 5 bases at V and 8 bases at J, leaving 3 bases unmatched.

V and J are TRBV19 and TRBJ1-5; D unresolved. Deletions cut 2 bases from V and 6 bases from J, with 20 bases between. CDR3 size: 17 residues. Germline values: CDR1 LNHDA, CDR2 SQIVND (reference sequence). The CDR3, as DNA: TGTGCCAGTAGTATACGTGGCGGCGGGGAATTAGGTCAGCCCCAGCATTTT. It codes for CASSIRGGGELGQPQHF.

The V call is TRBV27, the J call TRBJ2-7; 7 nucleotides align to TRBD2. Germline lookup yields CDR1 MNHEY and CDR2 SMNVEV (reference sequence). This CDR3 is built from 13 residues. V dropped 9 bases and J dropped 2; count of bases not matched to a gene: 7. The CDR3 is CASLGGLPYEQYF. DNA of the CDR3: TGTGCCAGTCTGGGGGGACTACCCTACGAGCAGTACTTC.

The CDR3 is CASSYWGLQNSPLHF. Here the CDR3 DNA reads TGTGCCAGCAGCTATTGGGGCCTCCAGAATTCACCCCTCCACTTT. The genes are TRBV11-1 and TRBJ1-6; a possible D gene is TRBD1 (5 bases). The germline V and J ends were trimmed by 4 bases and 7 bases, with 14 bases remaining between them. Germline lookup yields CDR1 SGHAT and CDR2 FQDESV (reference sequence). The CDR3 consists of 15 residues.

This chain uses TRBV14 with TRBJ2-2; 8 nucleotides align to TRBD1. J lost 8 bases, V lost 0 bases, and 8 bases had no gene match. The germline V gene has CDR1 SGHDN and CDR2 FVKESK. The CDR3 is 16 residues long. DNA for the CDR3: TGTGCCAGCAGCCAAGAGGGGACAGGCACCAGTGGGGAGCTGTTTTTT. It codes for CASSQEGTGTSGELFF.

V and J are TRBV11-2 and TRBJ1-2; no firm D call. Trimming removed 0 bases at V and 8 bases at J, with 19 bases between. CDR1 and CDR2 (germline): SGHAT, FQNNGV. This CDR3 is 16 amino acids long. The DNA for the CDR3 is TGTGCCAGCAGCTTAGAGTCCGGTACCCTCCGTGAGGGCTACACCTTC. Translated, it gives CASSLESGTLREGYTF. Variable domain in full (rest from reference TRBV11-2 and TRBJ1-2): EAGVAQSPRYKIIEKRQSVAFWCNPISGHATLYWYQQILGQGPKLLIQFQNNGVVDDSQLPKDRFSAERLKGVDSTLKIQPAKLEDSAVYLCASSLESGTLREGYTFGSGTRLTVV.

This sequence joins TRBV14 and TRBJ2-7, with TRBD1 identical over 9 bases. The germline V gene has CDR1 SGHDN and CDR2 FVKESK. Trimming removed 5 bases from V and 6 bases from J; junction bases left unmatched: 5. This CDR3 is 13 amino acids long. In DNA form, the CDR3 reads TGTGCCAGCAGCTTCGGGACAGGGTTCGAGCAGTACTTC. It encodes CASSFGTGFEQYF.

The chain combines TRBV27 with TRBJ1-2, with TRBD1 matching 9 bases. The CDR3 totals 14 residues. Germline CDR1 MNHEY, CDR2 SMNVEV (reference sequence). V was pared by 6 bases and J by 6 bases, with 8 bases of the junction left unmatched. Written as DNA, the CDR3 is TGTGCCAGCAGCTTTAACAGGGGGCTGAATGGCTACACCTTC. This translates into CASSFNRGLNGYTF.

V gene TRBV10-3 combines with J gene TRBJ2-1; D remains unclear. CDR1 and CDR2 (germline): ENHRY, SYGVKD. The CDR3 consists of 14 residues. With 0 bases removed from V and 4 bases from J, the gap between germline ends came to 7 bases. The DNA of the CDR3 is TGTGCCATCAGTGAGTCGCAGGCTTACAATGAGCAGTTCTTC. It translates to CAISESQAYNEQFF.

This clone came up once. This chain joins TRBV29-1 and TRBJ2-3, with a tentative D call TRBD2 (6 bases). Trimming took 0 bases from V and 2 from J, leaving 9 bases between them. The CDR3 is 14 amino acids. CDR1 is SQVTM, CDR2 ANQGSEA, per germline. This CDR3 is CSVEDRGTTDTQYF. CDR3 DNA sequence: TGCAGCGTTGAAGATCGGGGGACCACAGATACGCAGTATTTT.

This rearrangement joins TRBV30 to TRBJ1-6; D gene uncertain. Trimming shortened V by 3 bases and J by 7 bases, and 10 bases separated the two germline ends. From germline, CDR1 is GTSNPN and CDR2 SVGIG (reference sequence). CDR3 size: 13 residues. CDR3 region: CAWREFLNSPLHF. The CDR3 nucleotides are TGTGCCTGGAGGGAGTTCTTAAATTCACCCCTCCACTTT.

On this clone: Sequence at one end of the junction differs from germline and may be a read error. Other DNA sequences in this specimen translate into the identical CDR3. The chain is built from TRBV6-5 and TRBJ1-5; 7 positions agree with TRBD1. The CDR3 extends over 13 amino acids. Germline V CDR1 and CDR2: MNHEY, SVGAGI. In nucleotides, the CDR3 is TGTGCCAGCAGTCGACAGGGCAACCAGCCCCAGCATTTT. It codes for CASSRQGNQPQHF.

The chain carries TRBV2 and TRBJ2-5; 9 bases line up with TRBD2. CDR3 length equals 16 residues. The germline V gene encodes CDR1 SNHLY and CDR2 FYNNEI. V was clipped by 2 bases and J by 4 bases; unmatched bases: 8. The CDR3 reads CASSEIGGGAGETQYF. DNA of the CDR3: TGTGCCAGCAGTGAAATCGGCGGGGGGGCCGGAGAGACCCAGTACTTC.

The chain combines TRBV5-1 with TRBJ2-7; D not resolved. The V and J ends lost 0 bases and 3 bases respectively, with 13 bases between them. The germline CDR1 and CDR2 sequences are SGHRS and YFSETQ. CDR3 length equals 15 residues. CDR3 region: CASSLVADTYYEQYF. DNA for the CDR3: TGCGCCAGCAGCTTGGTGGCAGATACATACTACGAGCAGTACTTC.

The chain joins TRBV6-1 to TRBJ2-1; TRBD2 matches at 9 bases. The CDR3 loop spans 14 amino acids. Trimming at V came to 6 bases and at J to 8 bases, leaving 8 bases not matched to a gene. In germline, CDR1 is MNHNS, CDR2 SASEGT. CDR3 residues: CASRVLAGGDEQFF. DNA for the CDR3: TGTGCCAGCAGGGTACTAGCGGGTGGTGATGAGCAGTTCTTC.

V is TRBV19 and J is TRBJ1-6, with D tentatively TRBD1 (6 bases). Germline CDR1 LNHDA, CDR2 SQIVND (reference sequence). This CDR3 is built from 14 residues. V shed 5 bases and J shed 7 bases, with 12 bases lying between them. The CDR3 bases are TGTGCCAGTAGTCACAGGGAAACAAATTCACCCCTCCACTTT. Translated, it gives CASSHRETNSPLHF.

The rearrangement uses TRBV7-3 and TRBJ1-1, with a weak D call TRBD1 (6 bases). Trimming cost V 5 bases and J 1 base, with 11 bases left between them. The CDR3 extends over 14 amino acids. Germline V CDR1 and CDR2: SGHTA, FQGTGA. The CDR3 bases are TGTGCCAGCAGCCCATTGACAGGGAACACTGAAGCTTTCTTT. Its translation is CASSPLTGNTEAFF.

V usage is TRBV6-4 and J usage is TRBJ1-5; D is unclear. Trimming removed 2 bases at V and 0 bases at J, with 11 bases between. Germline values: CDR1 MRHNA, CDR2 SNTAGT. The CDR3 consists of 16 residues. CDR3 DNA: TGTGCCAGCAGTGACGATCGGGATTATAGCAATCAGCCCCAGCATTTT. This gives the protein CASSDDRDYSNQPQHF.

CDR3 amino acids: CASSSLPFYGYTF. The CDR3 bases are TGTGCCAGCAGCTCCCTCCCCTTCTATGGCTACACCTTC. The rearrangement uses TRBV28 and TRBJ1-2; D gene unclear. This CDR3 is built from 13 residues. Germline CDR1 and CDR2: MDHEN and SYDVKM. V lost 6 bases, J lost 4 bases, and 12 bases lay in between.

The chain has TRBV6-1 and TRBJ2-3, with D perhaps matching TRBD1 (5 bases). V lost 8 bases, J lost 5 bases, and 20 bases lay in between. The length of the CDR3 is 15 residues. Germline CDR1 reads MNHNS; CDR2 reads SASEGT. The CDR3: CASFQGSLFIDTQYF. DNA of the CDR3: TGTGCCAGCTTCCAGGGTTCATTATTCATAGATACGCAGTATTTT.

This clone occurred a few times. The J gene is TRBJ2-2, the V gene TRBV7-3; perhaps TRBD2 as D (5 bases). Germline V gene sequence: CDR1 SGHTA, CDR2 FQGTGA. This CDR3 has 16 amino acids. V shed 5 bases and J shed 1 base, with 14 bases lying between them. Written as DNA, the CDR3 is TGTGCCAGCAGCCCTTTCGGGGAGCTGAACACCGGGGAGCTGTTTTTT. Protein product: CASSPFGELNTGELFF.

J is TRBJ1-5 and V is TRBV6-1; a weak D match, TRBD1 (5 bases). CDR3 size: 15 residues. Germline values: CDR1 MNHNS, CDR2 SASEGT. Trimming left V 0 bases short and J 6 bases short, with 12 bases between. DNA for the CDR3: TGTGCCAGCAGTGAAGCGCGGCAGGGTAGTCAGCCCCAGCATTTT. Protein product: CASSEARQGSQPQHF.

The J gene is TRBJ2-5, the V gene TRBV6-4; TRBD1 matches 9 bases. This CDR3 is 16 amino acids long. CDR1 and CDR2 (germline): MRHNA, SNTAGT. V gave up 7 bases and J gave up 5 bases; unmatched junction bases: 14. The CDR3 nucleotides are TGTGCCAGCATTCGCCCCCGGGACAGGGATCGGGAGACCCAGTACTTC. Translated: CASIRPRDRDRETQYF.

This chain uses TRBV25-1 with TRBJ2-5; 9 bases line up with TRBD2. This CDR3 has 15 residues. The germline V gene has CDR1 MGHDK and CDR2 SYGVNS. The J segment lost 2 bases and the V segment lost 4 bases, leaving 5 bases of the junction unmatched. CDR3 DNA: TGTGCCAGCAGTGGTGATAGCGGGGGACAAGAGACCCAGTACTTC. This codes for CASSGDSGGQETQYF.